These T cell receptor beta chains were read from a single sample in a study of metastatic and nonmetastatic thyroid tumors. TCRdb re-clonotyped the PCR reads through MiXCR. Of over 15,000 clones listed, about 28% are singletons. The sample taken for sequencing was tumor tissue. The receptors originated from a female donor with papillary thyroid cancer or a benign thyroid nodule (not recorded which). Some clones in this sample may be carry-over from other donors' samples. Each CDR3 is given with its conserved first and last residue. Fields, in order: clone size, V gene, D gene, J gene, CDR3 DNA, CDR3 protein. A D gene is named only where the DNA matches it firmly. Only part of the rows carry a size: once, few, many, or a class if the clone is expanded.

abundance: NA
v_gene: TRBV19
d_gene: NA
j_gene: TRBJ2-1
CDR3nt: TGTGCCAGTAGTATAATCGGCTCCTACAATGAGCAGTTCTTC
CDR3aa: CASSIIGSYNEQFF

abundance: once
v_gene: TRBV5-1
d_gene: TRBD1
j_gene: TRBJ2-7
CDR3nt: TGCGCCAGCAGTGCAGAAAGACTGGCGGACAGGGGGAGTTACGAGCAGTACTTC
CDR3aa: CASSAERLADRGSYEQYF

abundance: many
v_gene: TRBV7-9
d_gene: NA
j_gene: TRBJ2-7
CDR3nt: TGTGCCAGCAGCCCACCCTGGGGCCACGAGCAGTACTTC
CDR3aa: CASSPPWGHEQYF

abundance: NA
v_gene: TRBV13
d_gene: TRBD2
j_gene: TRBJ2-2
CDR3nt: TGTGTCAACTGCGCGACTAGCCAGAACACCGGGGGGCTGTTTTTT
CDR3aa: CVNCATSQNTGGLFF

abundance: many
v_gene: TRBV5-1
d_gene: NA
j_gene: TRBJ2-1
CDR3nt: TGCGCCAGCAGCCCAAGGGGGGGGTCCTACAATGAGCAGTTCTTC
CDR3aa: CASSPRGGSYNEQFF

abundance: NA
v_gene: TRBV19
d_gene: TRBD2
j_gene: TRBJ2-3
CDR3nt: TGTGCCAGTATTCTTCTAGCGGGTGGGGGCACAGATACGCAGTATTTT
CDR3aa: CASILLAGGGTDTQYF

abundance: few
v_gene: TRBV4-1
d_gene: NA
j_gene: TRBJ1-6
CDR3nt: TGCGCCAGCAGCCAAGATCGGGGGGGGCTGCGAGGAAATTCACCCCTCCACTTT
CDR3aa: CASSQDRGGLRGNSPLHF

abundance: many
v_gene: TRBV27
d_gene: NA
j_gene: TRBJ2-6
CDR3nt: TGTGCCAGCAGTTCCCCAGGGACCCTCTCTGGGGCCAACGTCCTGACTTTC
CDR3aa: CASSSPGTLSGANVLTF

abundance: medium-sized
v_gene: TRBV4-1
d_gene: TRBD2
j_gene: TRBJ2-3
CDR3nt: TGCGCCAGCAGCCAAGTGGAGGGAGGGAGCACAGATACGCAGTATTTT
CDR3aa: CASSQVEGGSTDTQYF

abundance: medium-sized
v_gene: TRBV4-2
d_gene: TRBD2
j_gene: TRBJ2-1
CDR3nt: TGTGCCAGCAGCGGGGGAGGGGTGAGCTCCTACAATGAGCAGTTCTTC
CDR3aa: CASSGGGVSSYNEQFF

abundance: few
v_gene: TRBV12-3/TRBV12-4
d_gene: NA
j_gene: TRBJ2-7
CDR3nt: TGTGCCAGCAGTCGCGACTTCTACGAGCAGTACTTC
CDR3aa: CASSRDFYEQYF

abundance: many
v_gene: TRBV9
d_gene: NA
j_gene: TRBJ2-1
CDR3nt: TGTGCCAGCAGCGTAGCACTAGATCCCTACAATGAGCAGTTCTTC
CDR3aa: CASSVALDPYNEQFF

abundance: NA
v_gene: TRBV5-5
d_gene: NA
j_gene: TRBJ1-5
CDR3nt: TGTGCCAGCAGCCCGGGACTCTGGGGCAATCAGCCCCAGCATTTT
CDR3aa: CASSPGLWGNQPQHF

abundance: few
v_gene: TRBV6-1
d_gene: NA
j_gene: TRBJ2-2
CDR3nt: TGTGCCAGCAGGCTAGCGTGGGGGAACACCGGTGAGCTGTTTTTT
CDR3aa: CASRLAWGNTGELFF

abundance: many
v_gene: TRBV3-1
d_gene: TRBD1
j_gene: TRBJ1-2
CDR3nt: TGTGCCAGCAGCCAAGGTACAGGGGATGGCTATGGCTACACCTTC
CDR3aa: CASSQGTGDGYGYTF

abundance: NA
v_gene: TRBV30
d_gene: TRBD2
j_gene: TRBJ2-2
CDR3nt: TGTGCCTGGAAAGCGGGGGTGAGCACCGGGGAGCTGTTTTTT
CDR3aa: CAWKAGVSTGELFF

abundance: medium-sized
v_gene: TRBV6-2/TRBV6-3
d_gene: NA
j_gene: TRBJ2-7
CDR3nt: TGTGCCAGCAGTCACACACGGGAGCAGTACTTC
CDR3aa: CASSHTREQYF

abundance: NA
v_gene: TRBV11-2
d_gene: NA
j_gene: TRBJ2-7
CDR3nt: TGTGCCAGCAGCTTAGTATTCTCTTACGGGAATTACGAGCAGTACTTC
CDR3aa: CASSLVFSYGNYEQYF

abundance: many
v_gene: TRBV19
d_gene: TRBD1
j_gene: TRBJ1-2
CDR3nt: TGTGCCAGTAGTATAACAGGGGGGGTCTATGGCTACACCTTC
CDR3aa: CASSITGGVYGYTF

abundance: many
v_gene: TRBV11-3
d_gene: NA
j_gene: TRBJ2-1
CDR3nt: TGTGCCAGCAGCCCCGGGTTTAGAGGAGCGCAGTTCTTC
CDR3aa: CASSPGFRGAQFF

abundance: NA
v_gene: TRBV28
d_gene: NA
j_gene: TRBJ2-7
CDR3nt: TGTGCCAGCAGTTTACCAGGGGCCTCCGAGCAGTACTTC
CDR3aa: CASSLPGASEQYF

abundance: NA
v_gene: TRBV9
d_gene: NA
j_gene: TRBJ2-7
CDR3nt: TGTGCCAGCATGCGACCCGGCTACTACGAGCAGTACTTC
CDR3aa: CASMRPGYYEQYF

abundance: NA
v_gene: TRBV19
d_gene: TRBD1
j_gene: TRBJ2-7
CDR3nt: TGTGCCAGTAGCTTTCCGGGACAGGGCCTGTACGAACAGTACTTC
CDR3aa: CASSFPGQGLYEQYF

abundance: NA
v_gene: TRBV30
d_gene: TRBD1
j_gene: TRBJ1-2
CDR3nt: TGTGCCTGGAGTTATAAAACAGGGGGTTACGGCTACACCTTC
CDR3aa: CAWSYKTGGYGYTF

abundance: many
v_gene: TRBV20-1
d_gene: TRBD1
j_gene: TRBJ1-1
CDR3nt: TGCAGTGCTTTCATACAGGGGAGGACTGAAGCTTTCTTT
CDR3aa: CSAFIQGRTEAFF

abundance: NA
v_gene: TRBV5-1
d_gene: TRBD1
j_gene: TRBJ2-7
CDR3nt: TGCGCCAGCAGTTACAGGGGCCCGTCCTACGAGCAGTACTTC
CDR3aa: CASSYRGPSYEQYF

abundance: medium-sized
v_gene: TRBV20-1
d_gene: NA
j_gene: TRBJ1-1
CDR3nt: TGCAGTGCTAGAGGCATGGGGATGAACACTGAAGCTTTCTTT
CDR3aa: CSARGMGMNTEAFF

abundance: many
v_gene: TRBV12-3/TRBV12-4
d_gene: NA
j_gene: TRBJ2-5
CDR3nt: TGTGCCAGCACTCCTCCGGGAAAGGGAGAGACCCAGTACTTC
CDR3aa: CASTPPGKGETQYF

abundance: few
v_gene: TRBV7-9
d_gene: NA
j_gene: TRBJ2-7
CDR3nt: TGTGCCAGCAGCTTAAAATACGAGCAGTACTTC
CDR3aa: CASSLKYEQYF

abundance: medium-sized
v_gene: TRBV30
d_gene: NA
j_gene: TRBJ1-2
CDR3nt: TGTGCCTGGAGTGTACTTCTCCGAACCCCTTATGGCTACACCTTC
CDR3aa: CAWSVLLRTPYGYTF

abundance: few
v_gene: TRBV30
d_gene: NA
j_gene: TRBJ2-5
CDR3nt: TGTGCCTGGTCCCCGGCCCCTCAAGAGACCCAGTACTTC
CDR3aa: CAWSPAPQETQYF

abundance: NA
v_gene: TRBV7-3
d_gene: NA
j_gene: TRBJ2-1
CDR3nt: TGTGCCAGCACTGAAATGGTGGTCTCCTACAATGAGCAGTTCTTC
CDR3aa: CASTEMVVSYNEQFF

abundance: NA
v_gene: TRBV7-6
d_gene: TRBD1
j_gene: TRBJ2-1
CDR3nt: TGCGCCAGCAGCTCCCGGGGGAGGGGACAGGGCGAATACAATGAGCAGTTCTTC
CDR3aa: CASSSRGRGQGEYNEQFF

abundance: NA
v_gene: TRBV7-9
d_gene: NA
j_gene: TRBJ2-7
CDR3nt: TGTGCCAGCAGCTTACCCTGGGACCCATACTACGAGCAGTACTTC
CDR3aa: CASSLPWDPYYEQYF

abundance: once
v_gene: TRBV20-1
d_gene: NA
j_gene: TRBJ1-6
CDR3nt: TGCAGTGCTAGAGTCGGGGGAGGCCCGGATTATCCCCTCCACTTT
CDR3aa: CSARVGGGPDYPLHF

abundance: NA
v_gene: TRBV20-1
d_gene: TRBD1
j_gene: TRBJ1-1
CDR3nt: TGCAGTGCTAGCCCGCCCGGCACAGGGGGCACTGAAGCTTTCTTT
CDR3aa: CSASPPGTGGTEAFF

abundance: medium-sized
v_gene: TRBV6-1
d_gene: TRBD1
j_gene: TRBJ1-5
CDR3nt: TGTGCCAGCAGTGGACAGGGAAACAATCAGCCCCAGCATTTT
CDR3aa: CASSGQGNNQPQHF

abundance: many
v_gene: TRBV7-4
d_gene: TRBD1
j_gene: TRBJ1-1
CDR3nt: TGTGCCAGCAGCCTTTCGGGACAGGGGAACGCTGAAGCTTTCTTT
CDR3aa: CASSLSGQGNAEAFF

abundance: many
v_gene: TRBV5-1
d_gene: TRBD2
j_gene: TRBJ2-3
CDR3nt: TGCGCCAGCAGGGGACTAGCGGACACAGATACGCAGTATTTT
CDR3aa: CASRGLADTDTQYF

abundance: many
v_gene: TRBV2
d_gene: NA
j_gene: TRBJ1-2
CDR3nt: TGTGCCAGCAGTGACCGCAGTAATATCAACTATGGCTACACCTTC
CDR3aa: CASSDRSNINYGYTF

abundance: NA
v_gene: TRBV7-2
d_gene: NA
j_gene: TRBJ2-7
CDR3nt: TGTGCCAGCAGCTCCAGATCAGGGTTCTACGAGCAGTACTTC
CDR3aa: CASSSRSGFYEQYF

abundance: few
v_gene: TRBV7-9
d_gene: NA
j_gene: TRBJ2-7
CDR3nt: TGTGCCAGCACCAGTTGGGAAGACGAGCAGTACTTC
CDR3aa: CASTSWEDEQYF

abundance: many
v_gene: TRBV15
d_gene: NA
j_gene: TRBJ1-1
CDR3nt: TGTGCCACCAGCAGAGATCTCGTGAACACTGAAGCTTTCTTT
CDR3aa: CATSRDLVNTEAFF

abundance: NA
v_gene: TRBV11-1
d_gene: NA
j_gene: TRBJ2-7
CDR3nt: TGTGCCAGCAGCCTCACGAGGGGCTACGAGCAGTACTTC
CDR3aa: CASSLTRGYEQYF

abundance: NA
v_gene: TRBV11-3
d_gene: NA
j_gene: TRBJ2-3
CDR3nt: TGTGCCAGCAGCTTAAACGGGAACACAGATACGCAGTATTTT
CDR3aa: CASSLNGNTDTQYF